This T cell receptor (beta chain) was sequenced in a study of CD8+ T cells in alopecia areata. Study-wide results and caveats: Significant decreases in scalp clonality and expanded CD8+ clones followed tofacitinib treatment. Although TCR sharing was seen in mice, sharing across patients was less clear, possibly for HLA-related reasons.

The authors extracted RNA and reverse transcribed it into cDNA as the sequencing template. The data were produced by immunoSEQ multiplex PCR, yet TCRdb's version contains in-frame clones alone and is incomplete. The sample records about 180,000 clones, approximately 50% being singletons. The treatment was: oral pan-JAK inhibitor, 5-10 mg twice daily. There are a few counts of this clone. The target antigen is unknown. CDR1 MRHNA and CDR2 SNTAGT come from the germline V gene. Trimming at V came to 6 bases and at J to 1 base, leaving 3 bases not matched to a gene. The CDR3 is 14 amino acids. The genes are TRBV6-4 and TRBJ2-3; 8 bases line up with TRBD1. This TCR was sampled from a human donor with alopecia areata. The source material was CD8+ T cells sorted from blood, sampled at week 52, from a patient treated with tofacitinib. The CDR3 region has the DNA TGTGCCAGCAGGCAGGGGGCTCGCACAGATACGCAGTATTTT. Translating it yields CASRQGARTDTQYF.